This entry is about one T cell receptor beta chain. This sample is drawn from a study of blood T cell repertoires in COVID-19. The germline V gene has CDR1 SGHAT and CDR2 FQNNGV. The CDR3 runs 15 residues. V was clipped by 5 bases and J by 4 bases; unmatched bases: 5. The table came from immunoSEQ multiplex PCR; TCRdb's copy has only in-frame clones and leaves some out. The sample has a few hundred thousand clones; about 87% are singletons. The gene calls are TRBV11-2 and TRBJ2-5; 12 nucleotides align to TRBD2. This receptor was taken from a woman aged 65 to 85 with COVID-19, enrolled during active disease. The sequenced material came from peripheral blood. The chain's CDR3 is CASSILLAGGETQYF. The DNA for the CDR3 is TGTGCCAGCAGCATACTACTAGCGGGAGGAGAGACCCAGTACTTC.